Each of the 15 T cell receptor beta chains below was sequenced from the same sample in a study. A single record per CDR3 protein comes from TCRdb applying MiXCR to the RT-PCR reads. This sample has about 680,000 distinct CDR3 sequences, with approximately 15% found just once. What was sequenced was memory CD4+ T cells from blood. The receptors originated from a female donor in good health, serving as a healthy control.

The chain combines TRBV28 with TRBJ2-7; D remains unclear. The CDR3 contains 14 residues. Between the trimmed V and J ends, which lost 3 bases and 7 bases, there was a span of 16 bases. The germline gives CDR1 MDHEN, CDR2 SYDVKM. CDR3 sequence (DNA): TGTGCCAGCAGTTTGTTTGCAACCTACGCGGAGCAGTACTTC. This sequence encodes CASSLFATYAEQYF.

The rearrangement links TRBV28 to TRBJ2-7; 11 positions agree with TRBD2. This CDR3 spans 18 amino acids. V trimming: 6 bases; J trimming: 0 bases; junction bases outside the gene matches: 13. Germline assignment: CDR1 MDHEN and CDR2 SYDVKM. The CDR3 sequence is CASSNSGGGLAGSYEQYF. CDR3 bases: TGTGCCAGCAGCAATAGTGGGGGAGGACTAGCGGGCTCCTACGAGCAGTACTTC.

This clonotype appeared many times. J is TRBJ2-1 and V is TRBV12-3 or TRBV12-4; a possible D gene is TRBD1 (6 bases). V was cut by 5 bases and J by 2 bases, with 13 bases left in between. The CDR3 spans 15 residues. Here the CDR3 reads CASSINQGTYNEQFF. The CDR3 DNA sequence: TGTGCCAGCAGTATAAATCAGGGGACCTACAATGAGCAGTTCTTC.

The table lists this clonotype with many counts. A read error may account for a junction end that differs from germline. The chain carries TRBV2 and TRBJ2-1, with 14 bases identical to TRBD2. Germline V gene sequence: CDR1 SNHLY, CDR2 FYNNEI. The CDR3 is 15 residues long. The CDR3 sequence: CASSGGLAGVNEQFF. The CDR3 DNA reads TGCGCCAGCAGCGGGGGACTAGCGGGAGTTAATGAGCAGTTCTTC.

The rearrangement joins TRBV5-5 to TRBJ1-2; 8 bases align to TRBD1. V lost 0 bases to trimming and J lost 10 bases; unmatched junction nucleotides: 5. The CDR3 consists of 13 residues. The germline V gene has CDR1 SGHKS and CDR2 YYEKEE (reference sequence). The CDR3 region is CASSLVQGGFYTF. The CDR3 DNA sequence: TGTGCCAGCAGCTTGGTACAGGGGGGATTCTACACCTTC. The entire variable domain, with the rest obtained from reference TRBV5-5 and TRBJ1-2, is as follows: DAGVTQSPTHLIKTRGQQVTLRCSPISGHKSVSWYQQVLGQGPQFIFQYYEKEERGRGNFPDRFSARQFPNYSSELNVNALLLGDSALYLCASSLVQGGFYTFGSGTRLTVV.

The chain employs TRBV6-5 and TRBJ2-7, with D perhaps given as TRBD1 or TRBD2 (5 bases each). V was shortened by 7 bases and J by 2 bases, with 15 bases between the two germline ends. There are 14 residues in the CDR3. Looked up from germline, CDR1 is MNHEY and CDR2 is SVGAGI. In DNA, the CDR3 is TGTGCCAGCACCCCATCGTTGGGGGCCTACGAGCAGTACTTC. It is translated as CASTPSLGAYEQYF.

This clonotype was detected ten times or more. As DNA, the CDR3 is TGTGCCATCAGTGAGGGGACAGTCTCCTACGAGCAGTACTTC. It encodes CAISEGTVSYEQYF. The chain joins TRBV10-3 to TRBJ2-7, with 7 bases aligning to TRBD1. Germline CDR1 is ENHRY and CDR2 is SYGVKD. Trimming at V came to 2 bases and at J to 0 bases, leaving 1 base not matched to a gene. The CDR3 length is 14 residues.

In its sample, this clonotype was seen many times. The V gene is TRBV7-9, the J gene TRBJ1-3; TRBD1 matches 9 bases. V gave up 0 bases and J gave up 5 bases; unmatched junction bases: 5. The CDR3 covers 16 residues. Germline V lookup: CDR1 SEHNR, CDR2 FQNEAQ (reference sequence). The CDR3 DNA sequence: TGTGCCAGCAGCTTAGCCTCCGGACAGGGGAGAAACACCATATATTTT. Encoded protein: CASSLASGQGRNTIYF.

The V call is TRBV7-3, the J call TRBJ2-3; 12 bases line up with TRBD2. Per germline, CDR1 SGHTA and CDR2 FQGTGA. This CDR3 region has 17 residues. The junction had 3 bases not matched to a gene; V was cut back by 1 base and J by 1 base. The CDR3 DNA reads TGTGCCAGCAGCTTAAGGCTAGCGGGAGGGGGCACAGATACGCAGTATTTT. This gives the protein CASSLRLAGGGTDTQYF.

The DNA of the CDR3 is TGTGCCAGCAGCCAGCACCCCCCAGGAATGAGGGAGACCCAGTACTTC. Translation gives CASSQHPPGMRETQYF. The V and J genes are TRBV3-1 and TRBJ2-5; D gene unclear. The CDR3 sequence is 16 residues long. The germline V gene encodes CDR1 LGHDT and CDR2 YNNKEL (reference sequence). Trimming cost V 3 bases and J 5 bases, with 19 bases left between them.

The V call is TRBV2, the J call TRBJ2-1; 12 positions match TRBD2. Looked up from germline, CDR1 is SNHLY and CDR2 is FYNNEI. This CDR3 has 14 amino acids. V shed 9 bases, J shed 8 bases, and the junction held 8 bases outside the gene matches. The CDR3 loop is CASLTSGSGYEQFF. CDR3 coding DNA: TGTGCCAGTTTGACTAGCGGGAGTGGCTATGAGCAGTTCTTC.

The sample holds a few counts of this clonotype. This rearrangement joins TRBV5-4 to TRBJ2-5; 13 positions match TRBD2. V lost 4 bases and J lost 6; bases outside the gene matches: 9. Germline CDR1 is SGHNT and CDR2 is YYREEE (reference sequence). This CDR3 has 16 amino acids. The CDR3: CASSVGLAGLRKTQYF. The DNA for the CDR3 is TGTGCCAGCAGCGTGGGACTAGCGGGACTTAGAAAGACCCAGTACTTC.

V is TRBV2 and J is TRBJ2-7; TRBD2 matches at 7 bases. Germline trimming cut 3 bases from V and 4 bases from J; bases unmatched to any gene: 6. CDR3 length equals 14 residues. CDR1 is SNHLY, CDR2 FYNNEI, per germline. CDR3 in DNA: TGTGCCAGCAGTGAGCTAGCGGAGAGTTACGAGCAGTACTTC. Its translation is CASSELAESYEQYF.

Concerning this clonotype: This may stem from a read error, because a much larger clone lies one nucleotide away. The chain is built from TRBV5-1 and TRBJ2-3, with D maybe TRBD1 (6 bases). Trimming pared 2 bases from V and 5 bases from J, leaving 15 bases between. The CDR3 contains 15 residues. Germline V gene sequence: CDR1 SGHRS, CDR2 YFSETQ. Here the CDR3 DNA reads TGCGCCAGCAGCTTTCGGGGCGTAGGGGGAGATACGCAGTATTTT. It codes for CASSFRGVGGDTQYF. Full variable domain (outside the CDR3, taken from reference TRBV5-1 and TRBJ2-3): KAGVTQTPRYLIKTRGQQVTLSCSPISGHRSVSWYQQTPGQGLQFLFEYFSETQRNKGNFPGRFSGRQFSNSRSEMNVSTLELGDSALYLCASSFRGVGGDTQYFGPGTRLTVL.

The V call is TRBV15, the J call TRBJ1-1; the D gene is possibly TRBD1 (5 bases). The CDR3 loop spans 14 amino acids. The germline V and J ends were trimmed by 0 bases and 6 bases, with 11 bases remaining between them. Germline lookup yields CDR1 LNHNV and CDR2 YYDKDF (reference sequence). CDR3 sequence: CATSRDGGGAEAFF. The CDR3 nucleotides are TGTGCCACCAGCAGAGATGGGGGGGGAGCTGAAGCTTTCTTT.